What follows describes a single TCR beta chain. Distinct nucleotide sequences in the sample also encode this CDR3. Germline values: CDR1 SGDLS, CDR2 YYNGEE. This CDR3 comprises 14 residues. Unmatched junction bases numbered 2, after V lost 0 bases and J lost 3 bases. This entry belongs to a study of blood T cell repertoires in COVID-19. Study overall: Samples representing acute and convalescent COVID-19 were sourced from the United States, Italy and Spain. The cDNA or gDNA used as material had been derived from T cells, B-cell-depleted T cells, or PBMCs.

Using immunoSEQ multiplex PCR, the repertoire was profiled, and TCRdb retains in-frame clones only, with some absent. In the table there are 200,000 to 250,000 clones, 83% of which are singletons. The sample was peripheral blood. The source is a woman aged 25 to 39 with COVID-19, enrolled during active disease. The chain carries TRBV9 and TRBJ2-7; 8 nucleotides line up with TRBD1. The CDR3 loop is CASSVATGGYEQYF. The CDR3 DNA reads TGTGCCAGCAGCGTAGCTACAGGGGGCTACGAGCAGTACTTC.